These 12 T cell receptor beta chains came from one sample sequenced in a study of cytomegalovirus exposure and HLA in healthy donors. Primers included in the PCR were 60 Vbeta and 13 Jbeta primers. Only in-frame clones appear in the TCRdb table, and some are missing; sequencing was by immunoSEQ multiplex PCR. This table holds around 70,000 clones, approximately 90% found once. Specimen: PBMCs. Receptors were obtained from a woman under 40 in good health and CMV-seronegative.

The genes are TRBV25-1 and TRBJ2-3, with 7 nucleotides matching TRBD1. With V trimmed by 3 bases and J by 6 bases, 9 bases remained unmatched. CDR1 and CDR2 from the germline V gene are MGHDK and SYGVNS. This CDR3 has 15 residues. This chain's CDR3 is CASSDRQGVGDTQYF. The CDR3 coding sequence is TGTGCCAGCAGTGACCGGCAGGGGGTTGGGGATACGCAGTATTTT. Combining the CDR3 with reference TRBV25-1 and TRBJ2-3 gives the whole variable domain EADIYQTPRYLVIGTGKKITLECSQTMGHDKMYWYQQDPGMELHLIHYSYGVNSTEKGDLSSESTVSRIRTEHFPLTLESARPSHTSQYLCASSDRQGVGDTQYFGPGTRLTVL.

The chain joins TRBV6-5 to TRBJ1-1; TRBD1 matches at 7 bases. Germline V gene data show CDR1 as MNHEY and CDR2 as SVGAGI. V was clipped by 4 bases and J by 1 base; unmatched bases: 6. The CDR3 totals 15 residues. In DNA, the CDR3 is TGTGCCAGCAGTTCACGAGAGGGGGCGAACACTGAAGCTTTCTTT. Translating it yields CASSSREGANTEAFF.

The rearrangement joins TRBV4-2 to TRBJ2-7; D is possibly TRBD2 (6 bases). The CDR3 sequence is 14 residues long. Germline lookup yields CDR1 LGHNA and CDR2 YNFKEQ. V was pared by 1 base and J by 5 bases, with 12 bases between. CDR3 sequence: CASSQAAGGDEQYF. The DNA of the CDR3 is TGTGCCAGCAGCCAAGCAGCGGGCGGCGACGAGCAGTACTTC.

The chain carries TRBV4-2 and TRBJ1-4; 12 bases line up with TRBD1. After removal of 5 bases from V and 8 bases from J, the junction contained 15 bases not matched to a gene. The CDR3 totals 18 residues. Germline values: CDR1 LGHNA, CDR2 YNFKEQ. CDR3 DNA: TGTGCCAGCAGCGCGGGACAGGGGGCGGTTGAGAGGTGGGAAAAACTGTTTTTT. Protein sequence: CASSAGQGAVERWEKLFF.

This clone was seen only once. The V call is TRBV10-3, the J call TRBJ1-1; TRBD1 might be the D (5 bases). The CDR3 extends over 14 amino acids. In germline, CDR1 is ENHRY, CDR2 SYGVKD. V was cut by 10 bases and J by 1 base, with 16 bases left in between. For the CDR3, the DNA is TGTGCCACGCGGGGCTCATGGGGGAACACTGAAGCTTTCTTT. Translated, it gives CATRGSWGNTEAFF.

This chain joins TRBV6-6 and TRBJ1-6; D not certain. The CDR3 extends over 11 amino acids. Trimming pared 7 bases from V and 7 bases from J, leaving 5 bases between. The germline V gene has CDR1 MNHNY and CDR2 SVGAGI (reference sequence). CDR3 DNA: TGTGCCAGCACTTCGAATTCACCCCTCCACTTT. Amino acids: CASTSNSPLHF.

This sequence joins TRBV5-4 and TRBJ1-1; possibly TRBD1 for D (6 bases). The CDR3 sequence is 14 residues long. CDR1 and CDR2 (germline): SGHNT, YYREEE (reference sequence). V dropped 0 bases and J dropped 3 bases, with 9 bases sitting between them. The CDR3 region is CASSLDRVYTEAFF. The CDR3 nucleotides read TGTGCCAGCAGCTTGGACAGGGTCTACACTGAAGCTTTCTTT. The full variable domain, completed using reference TRBV5-4 and TRBJ1-1, is ETGVTQSPTHLIKTRGQQVTLRCSSQSGHNTVSWYQQALGQGPQFIFQYYREEENGRGNFPPRFSGLQFPNYSSELNVNALELDDSALYLCASSLDRVYTEAFFGQGTRLTVV.

This clone was counted a few times. This chain connects TRBV28 to TRBJ1-1, with D tentatively TRBD1 (6 bases). Per germline, CDR1 MDHEN and CDR2 SYDVKM. CDR3 length equals 16 residues. Trimming removed 6 bases at V and 5 bases at J, with 22 bases between. The CDR3 DNA is TGTGCCAGCAGCCTTAAAAACGGGGGGCGCAGGACTGAAGCTTTCTTT. Encoded protein: CASSLKNGGRRTEAFF.

This rearrangement joins TRBV7-2 to TRBJ1-2; 7 bases agree with TRBD1. The germline CDR1 and CDR2 sequences are SGHTA and FQGNSA. This CDR3 comprises 15 residues. With 5 bases clipped from V and 4 bases from J, the junction kept 10 bases outside the gene matches. The CDR3 DNA is TGTGCCAGCAGCAACCGACAGGGAAGTAGCTATGGCTACACCTTC. Residues: CASSNRQGSSYGYTF.

This clone showed up just a few times. This chain links TRBV9 with TRBJ2-3, with 7 bases aligning to TRBD2. With V trimmed by 4 bases and J by 3 bases, 8 bases remained unmatched. The CDR3 contains 15 residues. Germline V gives CDR1 SGDLS, CDR2 YYNGEE. The chain's CDR3 is CASSTLGGKTDTQYF. The CDR3, as DNA: TGTGCCAGCAGCACCCTCGGGGGGAAAACAGATACGCAGTATTTT.

The chain employs TRBV7-6 and TRBJ2-3, with 12 bases lining up with TRBD2. The trim removed 4 bases at V and 2 bases at J, leaving 4 bases unmatched. Germline assignment: CDR1 SGHVS and CDR2 FNYEAQ. The CDR3 length is 16 residues. For the CDR3, the DNA is TGTGCCAGCAGCTCGGGACTAGCGGGCCTCACAGATACGCAGTATTTT. This sequence encodes CASSSGLAGLTDTQYF.

The chain carries TRBV4-2 and TRBJ2-7; 9 bases agree with TRBD2. The CDR3 covers 15 residues. Germline loops: CDR1 LGHNA, CDR2 YNFKEQ. V lost 4 bases and J lost 5; bases outside the gene matches: 9. CDR3 DNA: TGTGCCAGCAGCCGGGGAGCGGGAGGAGGCGACGAGCAGTACTTC. This sequence encodes CASSRGAGGGDEQYF.